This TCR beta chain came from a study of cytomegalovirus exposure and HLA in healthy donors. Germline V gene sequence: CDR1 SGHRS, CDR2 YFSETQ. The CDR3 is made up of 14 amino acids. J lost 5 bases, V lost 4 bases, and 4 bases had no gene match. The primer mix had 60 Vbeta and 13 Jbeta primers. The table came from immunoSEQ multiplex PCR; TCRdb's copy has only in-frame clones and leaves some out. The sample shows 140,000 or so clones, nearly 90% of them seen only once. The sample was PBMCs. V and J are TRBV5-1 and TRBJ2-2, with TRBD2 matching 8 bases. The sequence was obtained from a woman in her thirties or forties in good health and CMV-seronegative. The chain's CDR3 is CASSPGGGTGELFF. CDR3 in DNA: TGCGCCAGCAGCCCCGGGGGGGGAACCGGGGAGCTGTTTTTT. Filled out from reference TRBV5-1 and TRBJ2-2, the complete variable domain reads KAGVTQTPRYLIKTRGQQVTLSCSPISGHRSVSWYQQTPGQGLQFLFEYFSETQRNKGNFPGRFSGRQFSNSRSEMNVSTLELGDSALYLCASSPGGGTGELFFGEGSRLTVL.